A selection of T cell receptor beta chains follows, all from one sample in a study of T cells in Graves' hyperthyroidism and ophthalmopathy. TCRdb re-called the multiplex PCR reads with MiXCR, one entry per CDR3 protein. The table lists 480,000 or so distinct CDR3 sequences, over 13% of them singletons. Input material: blood. Receptors originate from a woman aged 18-29 years with Graves' hyperthyroidism. Each CDR3 is given with its conserved first and last residue. The order of the fields is clone size, J gene, V gene, D gene, CDR3 DNA, CDR3 protein. D genes are given only for firm matches. Expanded clones are given a class, and other clones once, few, many or no size at all.

clone size: few; J gene: TRBJ1-2; V gene: TRBV7-9; D gene: -; CDR3 DNA: TGTGCCAGCAGTCACGACTCCGGGACATCGTATGGCTACACCTTC; CDR3 protein: CASSHDSGTSYGYTF
clone size: many; J gene: TRBJ2-5; V gene: TRBV7-2; D gene: -; CDR3 DNA: TGTGCCAGCAGCTTAGCCGCACGAGGGCCGCAAGAGACCCAGTACTTC; CDR3 protein: CASSLAARGPQETQYF
clone size: -; J gene: TRBJ2-1; V gene: TRBV7-2; D gene: -; CDR3 DNA: TGTGCCAGCAGCTCCCGGGACAACTCCTACAATGAGCAGTTCTTC; CDR3 protein: CASSSRDNSYNEQFF
clone size: many; J gene: TRBJ1-1; V gene: TRBV20-1; D gene: -; CDR3 DNA: TGCAGTGCTAGTGACACGTTGAACACTGAAGCTTTCTTT; CDR3 protein: CSASDTLNTEAFF
clone size: many; J gene: TRBJ1-3; V gene: TRBV11-2; D gene: -; CDR3 DNA: TGTGCCAGCAGCTTATATGTCCAGGGAAACACCATATATTTT; CDR3 protein: CASSLYVQGNTIYF
clone size: many; J gene: TRBJ2-3; V gene: TRBV12-5; D gene: -; CDR3 DNA: TGTGCTAGTGGTTTGGTCAGACAGGCGAGCACAGATACGCAGTATTTT; CDR3 protein: CASGLVRQASTDTQYF
clone size: many; J gene: TRBJ2-2; V gene: TRBV2; D gene: -; CDR3 DNA: TGTGCCAGCAGAGGCCTAGCGCTTGGCTACACCGGGGAGCTGTTTTTT; CDR3 protein: CASRGLALGYTGELFF
clone size: many; J gene: TRBJ2-3; V gene: TRBV20-1; D gene: TRBD2; CDR3 DNA: TGCAGTGCCACTCGATTTCTAGCGGGAGGTGCCGATACGCAGTATTTT; CDR3 protein: CSATRFLAGGADTQYF
clone size: many; J gene: TRBJ1-1; V gene: TRBV7-3; D gene: TRBD1; CDR3 DNA: TGTGCCAGCAGCCCTAGGGGGCCCCGTGCGAACACTGAAGCTTTCTTT; CDR3 protein: CASSPRGPRANTEAFF
clone size: many; J gene: TRBJ2-2; V gene: TRBV9; D gene: TRBD2; CDR3 DNA: TGTGCCAGCAGCGTAGCACTAGCGGGAGTCGGGGAGCTGTTTTTT; CDR3 protein: CASSVALAGVGELFF
clone size: few; J gene: TRBJ2-1; V gene: TRBV19; D gene: -; CDR3 DNA: TGTGCCAGTAGTTCCAGTGACCGGGACCACAATGAGCAGTTCTTC; CDR3 protein: CASSSSDRDHNEQFF
clone size: many; J gene: TRBJ2-3; V gene: TRBV10-3; D gene: TRBD2; CDR3 DNA: TGTGCCATCAGTGAATCTCTAGCGGTCACAGATACGCAGTATTTT; CDR3 protein: CAISESLAVTDTQYF
clone size: -; J gene: TRBJ1-2; V gene: TRBV27; D gene: TRBD1; CDR3 DNA: TGTGCCAGCAGTTCCCGGACAGGGGGACGTGGCTACACCTTC; CDR3 protein: CASSSRTGGRGYTF
clone size: -; J gene: TRBJ2-1; V gene: TRBV5-6; D gene: TRBD2; CDR3 DNA: TGTGCCAGCAGCTTGGAACTAGCGGGAGGTGAGCAGTTCTTC; CDR3 protein: CASSLELAGGEQFF
clone size: many; J gene: TRBJ2-1; V gene: TRBV7-2; D gene: -; CDR3 DNA: TGTGCCAGCAGCTTAGTTCGTGTTTATGAGCAGTTCTTC; CDR3 protein: CASSLVRVYEQFF
clone size: many; J gene: TRBJ2-7; V gene: TRBV11-2; D gene: TRBD1; CDR3 DNA: TGTGCCAGCAGCTTCGGACAGGCGGCCGAGCAGTACTTC; CDR3 protein: CASSFGQAAEQYF
clone size: few; J gene: TRBJ1-2; V gene: TRBV19; D gene: TRBD1; CDR3 DNA: TGTGCCACCTCCGACAGGGCCCTCTATGGCTACACCTTC; CDR3 protein: CATSDRALYGYTF